These 8 T cell receptor beta chains were all obtained from the same sample, sequenced in a study of blood T cells in healthy people across ages (dated by TCRdb to the mid-2010s). Library construction relied on 5' RACE. The instrument was an Illumina HiSeq 2500. A second roughly 6 to 11 cycle PCR used a sample-barcoded 5' primer and a J-beta primer mix. TCRdb reran the public reads through fastp at Q25 and MiXCR, keeping productive beta chains. Rows with one shared CDR3 protein collapse into an entry with the most common genes and DNA. The table for this sample lists about 1.8 million distinct CDR3 sequences; around half of them were counted only once. 2.1% of the sample lies in the top ten. Material for sequencing was blood. The receptors here all came from a woman aged 40 to 49 in good health.

The sample holds a few counts of this clonotype. The chain recombines TRBV27 with TRBJ2-5; no definite D call. V dropped 0 bases and J dropped 1 base, with 9 bases sitting between them. The CDR3 length is 15 residues. Germline V CDR1 and CDR2: MNHEY, SMNVEV (reference sequence). In nucleotides, the CDR3 is TGTGCCAGCAGTTTATCGGTTGTCACCCAAGAGACCCAGTACTTC. The encoded protein is CASSLSVVTQETQYF.

This chain connects TRBV28 to TRBJ2-6; a possible D gene is TRBD1 (6 bases). V dropped 5 bases and J dropped 1 base, with 15 bases sitting between them. The CDR3 sequence is 17 residues long. Looked up from germline, CDR1 is MDHEN and CDR2 is SYDVKM. This CDR3 reads CASSLNWGRSGANVLTF. The CDR3 DNA reads as TGTGCCAGCAGTCTCAATTGGGGGCGGTCTGGGGCCAACGTCCTGACTTTC.

This clonotype was observed a handful of times. This chain links TRBV7-2 with TRBJ2-3; 9 nucleotides align to TRBD1. V shed 5 bases and J 4 bases; nucleotides not matched to a gene: 7. Per germline, CDR1 SGHTA and CDR2 FQGNSA. The CDR3 spans 15 residues. The CDR3 spells CASSRADRGPDTQYF. The DNA of the CDR3 is TGTGCCAGCAGCCGCGCGGACAGGGGTCCAGATACGCAGTATTTT.

J is TRBJ1-2 and V is TRBV20-1; D possibly corresponds to TRBD1 (6 bases). The V gene's germline CDR1 is DFQATT and CDR2 SNEGSKA (reference sequence). This CDR3 has 14 amino acids. Trimming shortened V by 4 bases and J by 1 base, and 13 bases separated the two germline ends. CDR3 DNA: TGCAGTGCTATACGGGGGGCTAGTAACTATGGCTACACCTTC. This sequence encodes CSAIRGASNYGYTF.

The chain joins TRBV20-1 to TRBJ2-1, with 8 positions matching TRBD2. The J call may be wrong; the DNA end is better matched by TRBJ2-7. This CDR3 is built from 17 residues. The germline gives CDR1 DFQATT, CDR2 SNEGSKA (reference sequence). The CDR3 here is CSAGGNFGRGVLDEQYF. CDR3 coding DNA: TGCAGTGCTGGCGGAAACTTCGGGCGGGGGGTTTTGGACGAGCAGTACTTC.

This clonotype was picked up many times. This chain links TRBV28 with TRBJ2-5; 11 nucleotides agree with TRBD2. This CDR3 region has 14 residues. The germline CDR1 and CDR2 sequences are MDHEN and SYDVKM. Trimming removed 6 bases from V and 1 base from J; junction bases left unmatched: 1. The CDR3 nucleotides read TGTGCCAGCAGGGGACTAGCGGTCCAAGAGACCCAGTACTTC. Protein: CASRGLAVQETQYF.

The chain is built from TRBV18 and TRBJ1-2; D ambiguous. CDR1 is KGHSH and CDR2 is LQKENI in the germline V gene. CDR3 length: 14 amino acids. Trimming removed 6 bases from V and 1 base from J, with 12 bases in between. CDR3 in DNA: TGTGCCAGCTCGAAGGATACGGATAACTATGGCTACACCTTC. It is translated as CASSKDTDNYGYTF.

The V and J genes are TRBV20-1 and TRBJ1-2, with 10 bases aligning to TRBD1. The CDR3 is 15 amino acids. V lost 3 bases and J lost 4; bases outside the gene matches: 8. Germline V gene data show CDR1 as DFQATT and CDR2 as SNEGSKA (reference sequence). The CDR3 DNA sequence: TGCAGTGCTAGCGGTTTGGGACAGGGGATCTATGGCTACACCTTC. As protein: CSASGLGQGIYGYTF.